These T cell receptor beta chains were read from a single sample in a study of shared clonotypes between healthy human individuals. Only in-frame clones appear in the TCRdb table, and some are missing; sequencing was by immunoSEQ multiplex PCR. Of about 820,000 clones detected, around 92% appear once; the ten largest clones hold approximately 25%. Sequences were obtained from naive CD8+ T cells sorted from blood. The receptors here all came from a man aged 25-40 years in good health. Both conserved end residues are part of each CDR3. The order of the fields is V gene, J gene, CDR3 length, CDR3 protein.

>TRBV19|TRBJ1-2|11
CASSNGYGYTF
>TRBV11-2|TRBJ2-3|16
CASSLGSFTSTDTQYF
>TRBV30|TRBJ1-3|14
CAWSHRTSGNTIYF
>TRBV5-4|TRBJ1-3|17
CASSSLALSESEGTIYF
>TRBV7-9|TRBJ2-7|14
CASSTTETSYEQYF
>TRBV28|TRBJ1-5|14
CASSDRLGAQPQHF
>TRBV2|TRBJ1-1|16
CASRETGTGMNTEAFF
>TRBV5-1|TRBJ1-2|15
CASSLDGSNGRGYTF
>TRBV28|TRBJ2-7|13
CASSLLPSYEQYF
>TRBV9|TRBJ1-1|13
CASSVAGNTEAFF
>TRBV5-1|TRBJ2-1|15
CASSLEVSGRNEQFF
>TRBV9|TRBJ1-5|15
CASSVGQGVNQPQHF
>TRBV18|TRBJ2-7|14
CASSPGTGPVEQYF
>TRBV10-3|TRBJ2-5|11
CATRVGETQYF
>TRBV2|TRBJ2-7|16
CASSEGQPIETYEQYF
>TRBV27|TRBJ2-7|13
CASSPRTSYEQYF
>TRBV7-8|TRBJ2-6|15
CASSQWGSGANVLTF
>TRBV10-1|TRBJ2-1|16
CASSESGLGSYNEQFF
>TRBV5-4|TRBJ2-1|13
CASSDPVYNEQFF
>TRBV6-1|TRBJ1-1|13
CASSGSLGTEAFF
>TRBV14|TRBJ2-5|16
CASSQHWGEDQETQYF
>TRBV2|TRBJ2-7|14
CASSEAGGLYEQYF
>TRBV9|TRBJ2-7|14
CASSGQGKPYEQYF
>TRBV5-5|TRBJ1-3|16
CASSLAPGVGGNTIYF
>TRBV7-9|TRBJ2-1|16
CASSLWAESSYNEQFF
>TRBV6-1|TRBJ2-2|15
CASSGSGRAAGELFF
>TRBV27|TRBJ1-1|13
CASSYGQGTEAFF
>TRBV9|TRBJ2-5|14
CASSQDRGQETQYF
>TRBV10-1|TRBJ2-3|16
CASGPDRAGRTDTQYF
>TRBV27|TRBJ1-2|13
CASSLVGDYGYTF
>TRBV5-6|TRBJ2-1|15
CASSPIGEGGGEQFF
>TRBV27|TRBJ1-1|15
CASSLYRGQSTEAFF
>TRBV30|TRBJ2-3|16
CAWRQWTGENTDTQYF
>TRBV6-1|TRBJ2-2|15
CASSEGLAGAGELFF
>TRBV7-9|TRBJ2-3|16
CASSLRLRDSTDTQYF
>TRBV28|TRBJ2-7|16
CASRPLLAASSYEQYF
>TRBV5-4|TRBJ2-1|13
CASSYTTPEEQFF
>TRBV7-9|TRBJ2-5|14
CASSLVRGQETQYF
>TRBV2|TRBJ2-3|15
CASSVLAGPTDTQYF
>TRBV27|TRBJ2-2|14
CASSFGAWSGELFF
>TRBV4-3|TRBJ1-1|16
CASSQDRRQSNTEAFF
>TRBV15|TRBJ1-5|14
CATSRPVGRQPQHF
>TRBV6-9|TRBJ2-3|14
CASSWRERADTQYF
>TRBV10-2|TRBJ2-5|10
CASFQETQYF
>TRBV7-9|TRBJ2-1|13
CASSFNRYNEQFF
>TRBV25-1|TRBJ2-5|16
CASSELLAGGRETQYF
>TRBV2|TRBJ2-7|16
CASSLNRHPDLYEQYF
>TRBV27|TRBJ2-7|14
CASSIYPTTDEQYF
>TRBV7-9|TRBJ2-7|13
CASSPGLLGEQYF
>TRBV6-1|TRBJ2-2|14
CASSRTGSSGELFF
>TRBV28|TRBJ2-1|13
CASRTSDYNEQFF
>TRBV5-6|TRBJ2-7|14
CASSLGRESYEQYF
>TRBV2|TRBJ2-7|13
CASTGTPTYEQYF
>TRBV7-9|TRBJ2-7|18
CASSQGTSGSAPSYEQYF
>TRBV30|TRBJ2-5|14
CAWSVDSLQETQYF
>TRBV28|TRBJ2-7|15
CASSLFGGSTYEQYF